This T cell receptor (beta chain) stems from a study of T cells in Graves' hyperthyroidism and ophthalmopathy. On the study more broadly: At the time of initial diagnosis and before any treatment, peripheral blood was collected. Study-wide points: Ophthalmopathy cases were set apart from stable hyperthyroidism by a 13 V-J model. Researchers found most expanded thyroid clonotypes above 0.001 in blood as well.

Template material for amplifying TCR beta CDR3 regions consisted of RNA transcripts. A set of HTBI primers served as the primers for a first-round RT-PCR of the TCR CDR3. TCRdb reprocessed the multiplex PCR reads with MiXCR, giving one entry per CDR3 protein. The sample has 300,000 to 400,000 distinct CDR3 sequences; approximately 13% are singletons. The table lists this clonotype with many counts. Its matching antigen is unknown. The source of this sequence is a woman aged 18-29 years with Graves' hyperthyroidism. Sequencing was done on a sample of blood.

The CDR3 DNA sequence: TGTGCCAGCAGTTCTGCACCGGGACGCTCCTACGAGCAGTACTTC. Translated: CASSSAPGRSYEQYF. This chain joins TRBV28 and TRBJ2-7; perhaps D is TRBD1 or TRBD2 (5 bases each). The CDR3 has 15 residues. Germline CDR1 reads MDHEN; CDR2 reads SYDVKM. Trimming took off 4 bases at V and 0 bases at J, with 13 bases between the two ends.